This note documents a single T cell receptor (beta chain) sequence. Its antigen remains unidentified. This sample stems from a study of quantifying T cell responses using KT2 cells. Study details: cDNA was made from DNase-treated RNA using alpha and beta constant primers.

Different KT2-to-PBMC ratios were created with a constant PBMC count. Overall study results and limits: KT2 sequence counts showed saturation when very many KT2 cells were spiked in. KT2 sequences were detected down to about one KT2 cell per 100,000 PBMC.

The cDNA 3' end received a ligated oligonucleotide with a UMI. First-round PCR used about 4 cycles and beta primers RC1.1 and RC1.2 covering TRBC1 and TRBC2. MiXCR, applied by TCRdb to the UMI-ligation and nested PCR reads, yields one record per CDR3 protein. The sample yields some 34,000 distinct CDR3 sequences, 9% to 12% seen once. CDR1 and CDR2 (germline): SGHRS, YFSETQ. V was shortened by 0 bases and J by 4 bases, with 16 bases between the two germline ends. The CDR3 is 17 residues long. The receptor was derived from a human donor. The sequencing sample was made of PBMCs spiked with cells of the T cell clone KT2. The chain has TRBV5-1 and TRBJ2-2; tentatively, D is TRBD1 (6 bases). DNA of the CDR3: TGCGCCAGCAGCTTGGCGGCAACAGGCAGGGGCACCGGGGAGCTGTTTTTT. Translating it yields CASSLAATGRGTGELFF. The full variable domain, its missing parts supplied by reference TRBV5-1 and TRBJ2-2, is KAGVTQTPRYLIKTRGQQVTLSCSPISGHRSVSWYQQTPGQGLQFLFEYFSETQRNKGNFPGRFSGRQFSNSRSEMNVSTLELGDSALYLCASSLAATGRGTGELFFGEGSRLTVL.